This TCR beta chain is drawn from a study of naive and memory T cell subsets. CDR1 and CDR2 from the germline V gene are LGHNA and YNFKEQ. The CDR3 length is 15 residues. Trimming pared 3 bases from V and 4 bases from J, leaving 13 bases between. Both TRBC1 and TRBC2 were covered by a beta constant-region primer of two equimolar oligonucleotides. TCRdb redid the calling of the UMI-ligation and nested PCR reads with MiXCR, one entry per CDR3 protein. The data hold about 21,000 distinct CDR3 sequences, with around 10% observed a single time. The chain employs TRBV4-2 and TRBJ1-3; no clear D. The receptor's source is a human donor in good health. Source material: central memory CD8+ T cells from blood. CDR3 protein: CASSQETSEGNTIYF. CDR3 sequence (DNA): TGTGCCAGCAGCCAGGAGACATCCGAAGGAAACACCATATATTTT.